The clone carrying this T cell receptor beta chain came up a few times. The antigen is not known. A second PCR, run for about 6 to 11 cycles, used a sample-barcoded 5' primer plus a J-beta primer mix. TCRdb ran MiXCR on the 5' RACE reads and lists one entry per CDR3 protein. This sample carries about 620,000 distinct CDR3 sequences, more than 20% of them seen once, and the ten largest clones take 3.6%. The data stem from a study of blood T cells in healthy people across ages. Points from the study as a whole: Long-lived donors had more naive CD4+ cells and higher diversity than aged donors.

Germline CDR1 reads SEHNR; CDR2 reads FQNEAQ (reference sequence). CDR3 length: 15 amino acids. J was trimmed by 10 bases and V by 3 bases; bases with no gene match: 7. This TCR derives from a man between 70 and 80 years old in good health. Source material: blood. The rearrangement joins TRBV7-9 to TRBJ2-5; TRBD2 aligns across 14 bases. The DNA of the CDR3 is TGTGCCAGCAGCTTGGGGACTAGCGGGAGTGAAGGCCAGTACTTC. Its translation: CASSLGTSGSEGQYF.